The 31 T cell receptor beta chains below all came from one sample that was sequenced in a study of beta chain features in type 1 diabetes. These TCRs are of unknown antigen specificity. cDNA synthesis used the whole RNA isolate, giving expressed TCRB sequences. The data were produced by immunoSEQ multiplex PCR, yet TCRdb's version contains in-frame clones alone and is incomplete. Counted here are around 260,000 clones, roughly 21% occurring once; the ten biggest clones make up 0.028%. General study findings and limits: The study found moderately but significantly shorter TCRB CDR3s in all four CD4+ subsets of Type 1 diabetes patients.

Sequencing used naive CD4+ T cells from blood. Receptors originate from a middle-aged woman with type 1 diabetes.

The chain recombines TRBV28 with TRBJ1-3; 7 nucleotides line up with TRBD1. V lost 8 bases and J lost 6; bases outside the gene matches: 7. Per the germline V gene, CDR1 is MDHEN and CDR2 is SYDVKM. The CDR3 totals 13 residues. The CDR3 spells CASQPQGENTIYF. The CDR3, as DNA: TGTGCCAGCCAACCGCAGGGGGAAAACACCATATATTTT.

The rearrangement joins TRBV28 to TRBJ1-2; 8 positions agree with TRBD1. The CDR3 covers 14 residues. Germline values: CDR1 MDHEN, CDR2 SYDVKM. V dropped 5 bases and J dropped 3; count of bases not matched to a gene: 5. The CDR3 coding sequence is TGTGCCAGCAGTCCCGGACAGGGTGACTATGGCTACACCTTC. Protein product: CASSPGQGDYGYTF.

In this sample, this clone turned up a few times. The chain has TRBV5-4 and TRBJ2-5, with 13 bases matching TRBD2. The CDR3 runs 17 residues. CDR1 and CDR2 from the germline V gene are SGHNT and YYREEE (reference sequence). V lost 0 bases to trimming and J lost 5 bases; unmatched junction nucleotides: 7. This CDR3 reads CASSLEGLAGARETQYF. The CDR3 nucleotides are TGTGCCAGCAGCTTGGAAGGACTAGCGGGAGCGCGGGAGACCCAGTACTTC.

In this sample, this clone turned up a few times. The chain combines TRBV30 with TRBJ2-5; 7 nucleotides match TRBD2. Trimming cost V 3 bases and J 1 base; bases outside gene matches: 11. The CDR3 loop spans 16 amino acids. Germline CDR1 GTSNPN, CDR2 SVGIG (reference sequence). The CDR3 sequence is CAWSREAGALQETQYF. The CDR3 DNA is TGTGCCTGGAGCCGGGAGGCGGGAGCCCTCCAAGAGACCCAGTACTTC.

The chain employs TRBV5-4 and TRBJ2-3; 9 nucleotides agree with TRBD1. CDR1 and CDR2 from the germline V gene are SGHNT and YYREEE (reference sequence). V lost 5 bases and J lost 4; bases outside the gene matches: 8. This CDR3 has 15 amino acids. The CDR3 coding sequence is TGTGCCAGCAGTTCCGGGACAGGGACCGCAGATACGCAGTATTTT. This encodes CASSSGTGTADTQYF.

J is TRBJ2-7 and V is TRBV18; weak D call: TRBD1 (6 bases). The germline CDR1 and CDR2 sequences are KGHSH and LQKENI. CDR3 length: 14 residues. Trimming shortened V by 6 bases and J by 2 bases, and 14 bases separated the two germline ends. CDR3: CASSDRWGAYEQYF. CDR3 coding DNA: TGTGCCAGCTCCGACAGGTGGGGTGCCTACGAGCAGTACTTC.

This clone has a handful of counts. The V and J genes are TRBV4-1 and TRBJ2-5; 8 nucleotides match TRBD1. CDR1 and CDR2 from the germline V gene are MGHRA and YSYEKL. This CDR3 contains 18 residues. V lost 0 bases, J lost 5 bases, and 14 bases stayed unmatched. The CDR3 loop reads CASSQDPEDRGLSETQYF. The CDR3 coding sequence is TGCGCCAGCAGCCAAGATCCCGAAGACAGGGGCTTGAGCGAGACCCAGTACTTC.

This clone appeared a few times. The chain couples TRBV4-1 to TRBJ1-5; possibly TRBD1 for D (5 bases). This CDR3 has 16 residues. Per the germline V gene, CDR1 is MGHRA and CDR2 is YSYEKL. V was trimmed by 2 bases and J by 4 bases, leaving 15 bases between them. The chain's CDR3 is CASSQPLKGSNQPQHF. DNA for the CDR3: TGCGCCAGCAGCCAACCTCTCAAGGGGTCAAATCAGCCCCAGCATTTT.

The genes are TRBV7-2 and TRBJ2-5, with 8 nucleotides matching TRBD1. The CDR3 is 14 residues long. With 5 bases clipped from V and 5 bases from J, the junction kept 7 bases outside the gene matches. Germline CDR1 is SGHTA and CDR2 is FQGNSA. CDR3 loop: CASSPWQGAETQYF. The CDR3 region has the DNA TGTGCCAGCAGCCCCTGGCAGGGGGCCGAGACCCAGTACTTC.

CDR3 nucleotide sequence: TGTGCCAGTTTCCGGACGGGGGGCAAGAACACCGGGGAGCTGTTTTTT. Translated: CASFRTGGKNTGELFF. This chain connects TRBV19 to TRBJ2-2, with a possible D match to TRBD2 (7 bases). Trimming pared 8 bases from V and 1 base from J, leaving 17 bases between. Looked up from germline, CDR1 is LNHDA and CDR2 is SQIVND (reference sequence). The CDR3 runs 16 residues.

Written as DNA, the CDR3 is TGTGCCAGCAGCTTAGGACGGACTAGCACAGATACGCAGTATTTT. Protein sequence: CASSLGRTSTDTQYF. The genes are TRBV7-2 and TRBJ2-3; the D gene is possibly TRBD2 (5 bases). V lost 1 base and J lost 0, with 8 bases in between. The CDR3 covers 15 residues. Germline values: CDR1 SGHTA, CDR2 FQGNSA. The full variable domain, rest sourced from reference TRBV7-2 and TRBJ2-3, is GAGVSQSPSNKVTEKGKDVELRCDPISGHTALYWYRQSLGQGLEFLIYFQGNSAPDKSGLPSDRFSAERTGGSVSTLTIQRTQQEDSAVYLCASSLGRTSTDTQYFGPGTRLTVL.

In its sample, this clone was seen a few times. This chain connects TRBV7-9 to TRBJ2-7, with 11 bases that match TRBD1. CDR3 length: 13 residues. Germline lookup yields CDR1 SEHNR and CDR2 FQNEAQ (reference sequence). V shed 5 bases, J shed 7 bases, and the junction held 4 bases outside the gene matches. CDR3 residues: CASSKDRGREQYF. Written as DNA, the CDR3 is TGTGCCAGCAGCAAGGACAGGGGGCGTGAGCAGTACTTC.

The sample holds a few counts of this clone. The chain is built from TRBV4-1 and TRBJ2-2; no firm D call. The CDR3 is 15 residues long. CDR1 is MGHRA and CDR2 is YSYEKL in the germline V gene. V lost 0 bases and J lost 3, with 8 bases in between. CDR3 in amino acids: CASSQETLYTGELFF. The CDR3 nucleotides are TGCGCCAGCAGCCAAGAAACTCTCTACACCGGGGAGCTGTTTTTT.

V is TRBV4-3 and J is TRBJ1-2, with D perhaps TRBD1 (5 bases). V dropped 2 bases and J dropped 2 bases, with 12 bases sitting between them. Germline V gene sequence: CDR1 LGHNA, CDR2 YSLEER. This CDR3 has 15 residues. Written as DNA, the CDR3 is TGCGCCAGCAGCCAACATGGGACTGTGAACTATGGCTACACCTTC. Its protein product is CASSQHGTVNYGYTF.

This clone was seen a few times. V gene TRBV5-4 combines with J gene TRBJ2-2; 10 nucleotides match TRBD1. Germline V gene data show CDR1 as SGHNT and CDR2 as YYREEE (reference sequence). J gave up 3 bases and V 2 bases, and 4 bases lay outside the gene matches. The CDR3 extends over 16 amino acids. CDR3 amino acids: CASSFRQGAYTGELFF. Here the CDR3 DNA reads TGTGCCAGCAGCTTCAGACAGGGGGCATACACCGGGGAGCTGTTTTTT.

The chain employs TRBV18 and TRBJ2-7, with 8 bases lining up with TRBD1. The CDR3 sequence is 13 residues long. V shed 2 bases, J shed 6 bases, and the junction held 3 bases outside the gene matches. CDR1 is KGHSH and CDR2 is LQKENI in the germline V gene. CDR3: CASSPTDRVEQYF. In nucleotides, the CDR3 is TGTGCCAGCTCACCAACGGACAGGGTCGAGCAGTACTTC.

The chain employs TRBV7-2 and TRBJ1-6, with D unclear. CDR3 size: 16 residues. The ends were cut back, 2 bases at V and 8 bases at J, with 16 bases in the middle. Germline CDR1 reads SGHTA; CDR2 reads FQGNSA. CDR3 coding DNA: TGTGCCAGCAGCTTAAGTCCAGTCTCCACCGATTCACCCCTCCACTTT. It translates to CASSLSPVSTDSPLHF.

The genes are TRBV2 and TRBJ2-3; TRBD1 is a possible D gene (7 bases). The ends were cut back, 4 bases at V and 8 bases at J, with 19 bases in the middle. The CDR3 is made up of 15 amino acids. Per germline, CDR1 SNHLY and CDR2 FYNNEI. CDR3: CASSAGGQVYGTQYF. DNA for the CDR3: TGTGCCAGCAGTGCAGGGGGGCAAGTGTACGGTACGCAGTATTTT. The full variable domain, rest sourced from reference TRBV2 and TRBJ2-3, is EPEVTQTPSHQVTQMGQEVILRCVPISNHLYFYWYRQILGQKVEFLVSFYNNEISEKSEIFDDQFSVERPDGSNFTLKIRSTKLEDSAMYFCASSAGGQVYGTQYFGPGTRLTVL.

The chain employs TRBV15 and TRBJ2-4, with 9 nucleotides matching TRBD1. This CDR3 is 16 amino acids long. After removal of 1 base from V and 8 bases from J, the junction contained 9 bases not matched to a gene. Germline V gene lookup returns CDR1 LNHNV and CDR2 YYDKDF (reference sequence). The DNA for the CDR3 is TGTGCCACCAGCAGAGTCACCGGGACAGGGTCAGACATTCAGTACTTC. Amino acids: CATSRVTGTGSDIQYF.

This clone was seen only a few times. The V call is TRBV9, the J call TRBJ2-1, with D possibly TRBD2 on 6 matching bases. The V end lost 1 base, the J end lost 4 bases, and 9 bases lay between the germline ends. From germline, CDR1 is SGDLS and CDR2 YYNGEE. This CDR3 is built from 14 residues. CDR3: CASSVSGLYNEQFF. The DNA for the CDR3 is TGTGCCAGCAGCGTAAGCGGGTTATACAATGAGCAGTTCTTC.

The chain carries TRBV28 and TRBJ1-5; TRBD1 agrees at 7 bases. The CDR3 length is 15 residues. From germline, CDR1 is MDHEN and CDR2 SYDVKM. V lost 6 bases and J lost 0; bases outside the gene matches: 5. The CDR3 is CASRPTGYSNQPQHF. In DNA, the CDR3 is TGTGCCAGCAGACCGACAGGGTATAGCAATCAGCCCCAGCATTTT.

The chain carries TRBV10-3 and TRBJ1-5; a possible D gene is TRBD1 (5 bases). Germline V CDR1 and CDR2: ENHRY, SYGVKD. The CDR3 is 19 amino acids. The ends were cut back, 4 bases at V and 0 bases at J, with 22 bases in the middle. CDR3 nucleotide sequence: TGTGCCATCAGTGGATCTGGTGGCGGGGGGGAACCTAGCAATCAGCCCCAGCATTTT. Protein sequence: CAISGSGGGGEPSNQPQHF.

The CDR3 sequence: CASSSGTGPTNYGYTF. The DNA for the CDR3 is TGTGCCAGCAGCTCTGGGACAGGGCCAACTAACTATGGCTACACCTTC. V and J are TRBV7-2 and TRBJ1-2, with TRBD1 matching 9 bases. Germline CDR1 SGHTA, CDR2 FQGNSA. The CDR3 is made up of 16 amino acids. Trimming took 4 bases from V and 0 from J; bases not matched to a gene: 6.

This chain connects TRBV7-2 to TRBJ2-3; D is unresolved. Germline V gives CDR1 SGHTA, CDR2 FQGNSA. Between the trimmed V and J ends, which lost 4 bases and 1 base, there was a span of 21 bases. CDR3 length equals 18 residues. The CDR3, as DNA: TGTGCCAGCAGCTATCCCCCTGGCGTCGGGTTTGGCACAGATACGCAGTATTTT. It codes for CASSYPPGVGFGTDTQYF.

This clone has a handful of counts. J is TRBJ2-7 and V is TRBV15, with TRBD2 as a possible D gene (6 bases). Deletions cut 4 bases from V and 4 bases from J, with 23 bases between. Germline values: CDR1 LNHNV, CDR2 YYDKDF (reference sequence). The CDR3 covers 17 residues. CDR3 sequence reads: CATSKESLATSGYEQYF. CDR3 bases: TGTGCCACCAGCAAAGAGTCACTAGCTACATCCGGATACGAGCAGTACTTC.

This clone appeared a few times. The gene calls are TRBV28 and TRBJ2-7; 7 positions agree with TRBD2. V trimming: 5 bases; J trimming: 3 bases; junction bases outside the gene matches: 4. Germline CDR1 reads MDHEN; CDR2 reads SYDVKM. The CDR3 length is 13 residues. CDR3 amino acids: CASSPGRVYEQYF. DNA of the CDR3: TGTGCCAGCAGTCCGGGGAGGGTCTACGAGCAGTACTTC.

This clone was seen only a few times. This sequence joins TRBV27 and TRBJ1-6, with TRBD1 matching 8 bases. The CDR3 is 15 amino acids. The ends lost 4 bases at V and 9 bases at J; junction bases unmatched: 8. Germline CDR1 MNHEY, CDR2 SMNVEV (reference sequence). The CDR3 sequence is CASSSLGQGTSPLHF. In DNA, the CDR3 is TGTGCCAGCAGTTCCCTAGGACAGGGCACTTCACCCCTCCACTTT.

This clone was counted only a few times. The chain couples TRBV4-3 to TRBJ2-5, with 10 bases identical to TRBD1. V trimming: 4 bases; J trimming: 2 bases; junction bases outside the gene matches: 10. CDR3 length: 17 amino acids. The V gene's germline CDR1 is LGHNA and CDR2 YSLEER. The CDR3 DNA follows: TGCGCCAGCAGCCTAGGCACCGGGACAGGGGTACAAGAGACCCAGTACTTC. It codes for CASSLGTGTGVQETQYF.

This chain links TRBV29-1 with TRBJ1-3; D uncertain. The CDR3 is 13 amino acids. Germline CDR1 reads SQVTM; CDR2 reads ANQGSEA. V lost 5 bases to trimming and J lost 0 bases, with 8 bases between them. CDR3 region: CSVQQSSGNTIYF. As DNA, the CDR3 is TGCAGCGTTCAACAGAGCTCTGGAAACACCATATATTTT. The full variable domain, in which reference TRBV29-1 and TRBJ1-3 provide the parts outside the CDR3, is SAVISQKPSRDICQRGTSLTIQCQVDSQVTMMFWYRQQPGQSLTLIATANQGSEATYESGFVIDKFPISRPNLTFSTLTVSNMSPEDSSIYLCSVQQSSGNTIYFGEGSWLTVV.

The chain is built from TRBV28 and TRBJ2-1, with a weak D call TRBD1 (5 bases). The CDR3 extends over 16 amino acids. With 1 base removed from V and 2 bases from J, the gap between germline ends came to 12 bases. CDR1 MDHEN and CDR2 SYDVKM come from the germline V gene. The CDR3 loop is CASSLSLLRAYNEQFF. The CDR3 DNA follows: TGTGCCAGCAGTTTATCCCTCCTCAGGGCCTACAATGAGCAGTTCTTC. The entire variable domain, with the rest obtained from reference TRBV28 and TRBJ2-1, is as follows: DVKVTQSSRYLVKRTGEKVFLECVQDMDHENMFWYRQDPGLGLRLIYFSYDVKMKEKGDIPEGYSVSREKKERFSLILESASTNQTSMYLCASSLSLLRAYNEQFFGPGTRLTVL.

There are a few counts of this clone. The rearrangement joins TRBV5-4 to TRBJ2-7; 11 bases align to TRBD2. Per germline, CDR1 SGHNT and CDR2 YYREEE (reference sequence). J lost 4 bases, V lost 5 bases, and 8 bases had no gene match. There are 15 residues in the CDR3. CDR3 residues: CASSTGTSGVYEQYF. The CDR3 DNA follows: TGTGCCAGCAGTACCGGGACTAGCGGTGTATACGAGCAGTACTTC.